These 11 T cell receptor beta chains share one sample of origin, sequenced in a study of T cell changes during pregnancy in multiple sclerosis. Method: immunoSEQ multiplex PCR; TCRdb's copy keeps in-frame clones and lacks some. The data show fewer than 40,000 clones, with roughly 87% seen just once and roughly 5.1% held by the top ten. This specimen consisted of CD8+ T cells from peripheral blood mononuclear cells, obtained in the first trimester of pregnancy. The receptors here all came from a female donor with multiple sclerosis, enrolled in a pregnancy study.

The chain recombines TRBV4-3 with TRBJ2-1; 9 nucleotides match TRBD2. The ends lost 5 bases at V and 5 bases at J; junction bases unmatched: 10. The CDR3 runs 16 residues. Germline V gives CDR1 LGHNA, CDR2 YSLEER. This chain's CDR3 is CASSSRAGGINNEQFF. The CDR3 DNA is TGCGCCAGCAGCTCCCGAGCGGGAGGTATAAACAATGAGCAGTTCTTC.

This chain links TRBV6-5 with TRBJ2-7; D unresolved. The CDR3 runs to 13 residues. CDR1 MNHEY and CDR2 SVGAGI come from the germline V gene. V was shortened by 1 base and J by 5 bases, with 9 bases between the two germline ends. CDR3 protein: CASSYLQQDEQYF. DNA for the CDR3: TGTGCCAGCAGTTACTTACAGCAGGACGAGCAGTACTTC.

The V gene is TRBV4-2, the J gene TRBJ2-1; D is unclear. V lost 4 bases to trimming and J lost 4 bases, with 14 bases between them. The V gene's germline CDR1 is LGHNA and CDR2 YNFKEQ. The CDR3 covers 15 residues. Here the CDR3 DNA reads TGTGCCAGCAGCCTGTCTAAAAGCCAATACAATGAGCAGTTCTTC. This sequence encodes CASSLSKSQYNEQFF.

Details on this clone: This specimen includes other DNA sequences encoding the same CDR3. This rearrangement joins TRBV7-2 to TRBJ2-5; TRBD2 matches at 8 bases. This CDR3 region has 14 residues. Germline V CDR1 and CDR2: SGHTA, FQGNSA. V was clipped by 0 bases and J by 5 bases; unmatched bases: 2. For the CDR3, the DNA is TGTGCCAGCAGCTTAGCGGGCGGGGGGGAGACCCAGTACTTC. Protein product: CASSLAGGGETQYF.

CDR3 amino acids: CASSPSLGHGYTF. CDR3 nucleotide sequence: TGTGCCAGCAGTCCGTCGCTTGGGCATGGCTACACCTTC. This chain joins TRBV27 and TRBJ1-2; no clear D gene. This CDR3 contains 13 residues. Germline CDR1 reads MNHEY; CDR2 reads SMNVEV (reference sequence). Trimming removed 5 bases at V and 6 bases at J, with 13 bases between.

The V call is TRBV4-2, the J call TRBJ1-1; 7 nucleotides line up with TRBD1. CDR1 and CDR2 from the germline V gene are LGHNA and YNFKEQ. The CDR3 is made up of 15 amino acids. Trimming took 0 bases from V and 1 from J; bases not matched to a gene: 2. CDR3 sequence: CASSQDTGANTEAFF. The CDR3 region has the DNA TGTGCCAGCAGCCAAGATACAGGGGCGAACACTGAAGCTTTCTTT.

This chain connects TRBV7-9 to TRBJ1-1; TRBD1 matches at 9 bases. From germline, CDR1 is SEHNR and CDR2 FQNEAQ (reference sequence). The V and J ends lost 4 bases and 8 bases, in that order; junction bases with no gene match: 5. The CDR3 totals 13 residues. The CDR3 loop reads CASSSGQGFEAFF. CDR3 sequence (DNA): TGTGCCAGCAGCTCCGGACAGGGGTTCGAAGCTTTCTTT. Combining the CDR3 with reference TRBV7-9 and TRBJ1-1 gives the whole variable domain DTGVSQNPRHKITKRGQNVTFRCDPISEHNRLYWYRQTLGQGPEFLTYFQNEAQLEKSRLLSDRFSAERPKGSFSTLEIQRTEQGDSAMYLCASSSGQGFEAFFGQGTRLTVV.

The chain couples TRBV7-9 to TRBJ1-1; the D is unclear. Germline-derived CDR1 and CDR2 are SEHNR and FQNEAQ (reference sequence). This CDR3 region has 13 residues. V lost 5 bases and J 0 bases, leaving 7 bases between the germline ends. The CDR3 is CASSPYMNTEAFF. Here the CDR3 DNA reads TGTGCCAGCAGCCCTTATATGAACACTGAAGCTTTCTTT.

The chain combines TRBV9 with TRBJ2-7, with 7 nucleotides matching TRBD1. CDR3 length: 14 residues. Per germline, CDR1 SGDLS and CDR2 YYNGEE. V was clipped by 0 bases and J by 2 bases; unmatched bases: 2. CDR3 nucleotide sequence: TGTGCCAGCAGCGTAGAAGACAGGGCCTACGAGCAGTACTTC. It translates to CASSVEDRAYEQYF.

The chain combines TRBV10-3 with TRBJ1-1; D unclear. V lost 0 bases and J 0 bases, leaving 8 bases between the germline ends. Germline CDR1 is ENHRY and CDR2 is SYGVKD. There are 15 residues in the CDR3. The CDR3 DNA reads TGTGCCATCAGTGAGTCGTACAGCTTGAACACTGAAGCTTTCTTT. Translated, it gives CAISESYSLNTEAFF.

The J gene is TRBJ1-2, the V gene TRBV7-2; TRBD1 aligns across 8 bases. The V and J ends lost 7 bases and 0 bases, in that order; junction bases with no gene match: 13. CDR1 and CDR2 (germline): SGHTA, FQGNSA. The CDR3 contains 17 residues. This CDR3 reads CASTYRDRIRANYGYTF. The CDR3 nucleotides read TGTGCCAGCACCTATCGGGACAGGATAAGAGCTAACTATGGCTACACCTTC.